A selection of T cell receptor beta chains follows, all from one sample in a study of siplizumab effects on memory and regulatory T cells. Profiled with immunoSEQ multiplex PCR; TCRdb holds only in-frame clones, not every one. The sample includes about 120,000 clones, roughly 94% seen only once; the top ten take under 2%. The material sequenced was non-Treg CD4+ T cells sorted from blood. These receptors were obtained from a human donor in good health. Each CDR3 is given with its conserved first and last residue. D genes are given only for firm matches. Rows give clone size only sometimes, using once, few, many, or a class for an expanded clone.

clone_size j_call v_call d_call cdr3_nt cdr3_aa
- TRBJ2-2 TRBV7-6 - TGTGCCAGCAGCCAACAGGAGGCCGGGGAGCTGTTTTTT CASSQQEAGELFF
- TRBJ2-7 TRBV7-8 - TGTGCCAGCAGCCGCGTAGGGGCAACCTACGAGCAGTACTTC CASSRVGATYEQYF
- TRBJ1-1 TRBV4-1 - TGCGCCAGCAGCCAAGATAGACAGCGGGGTGGTACGGGGACTGAAGCTTTCTTT CASSQDRQRGGTGTEAFF
- TRBJ2-5 TRBV2 TRBD2 TGTGCCAGCAAGACGGGACTAGCGGGAGGATCCGCGAGGGAGACCCAGTACTTC CASKTGLAGGSARETQYF
few TRBJ1-1 TRBV28 - TGTGCCAGCAGTATCTCGGGGACTGAAGCTTTCTTT CASSISGTEAFF
once TRBJ1-5 TRBV7-2 - TGTGCCAGCAGCTTCCGACAGGGCAATCAGCCCCAGCATTTT CASSFRQGNQPQHF
- TRBJ2-2 TRBV5-1 - TGCGCCAGCAGCTCCGGGACGGGAAACACCGGGGAGCTGTTTTTT CASSSGTGNTGELFF
few TRBJ2-1 TRBV7-3 TRBD1 TGTGCCAGCAGCTTGGCCCCCCCGGACAGGGGAAACGATGAGCAGTTCTTC CASSLAPPDRGNDEQFF
- TRBJ2-3 TRBV9 - TGTGCCAGCAGCGTGGTCGGCAGCCTCACAGATACGCAGTATTTT CASSVVGSLTDTQYF
- TRBJ1-3 TRBV19 - TGTGCCAGTAGTTGGGGGTTCGGAAACACCATATATTTT CASSWGFGNTIYF
- TRBJ1-6 TRBV6-5 TRBD1 TGTGCCAGCAGGCCTACAGGGGGCTTGTCACCCCTCCACTTT CASRPTGGLSPLHF
- TRBJ1-3 TRBV9 - TGTGCCAGCAGCGTAGCTGGGACGGCTACTGGAAACACCATATATTTT CASSVAGTATGNTIYF
once TRBJ1-3 TRBV7-8 TRBD1 TGTGCCAGCAGCTCGACAGGGCACGGAAACACCATATATTTT CASSSTGHGNTIYF
once TRBJ1-5 TRBV6-5 - TGTGCCAGCAGCCGCGAATTGAATCAGCCCCAGCATTTT CASSRELNQPQHF
- TRBJ2-1 TRBV5-1 - TGCGCCAGCAGCCCGGACACGGGCGGTGAGCAGTTCTTC CASSPDTGGEQFF
- TRBJ2-3 TRBV6-4 TRBD1 TGTGCCAGCAGCAAAACAGGGGCTACGCAGTATTTT CASSKTGATQYF
- TRBJ2-5 TRBV5-6 TRBD2 TGTGCCAGCAGCCTTCCGGGACTAGAAGAGACCCAGTACTTC CASSLPGLEETQYF
- TRBJ1-4 TRBV2 - TGTGCCAGCAGTGTAACAGGGTCTAATGAAAAACTGTTTTTT CASSVTGSNEKLFF
- TRBJ2-1 TRBV10-3 - TGTGCCATCAGTGGAAACAATGAGCAGTTCTTC CAISGNNEQFF
once TRBJ1-4 TRBV10-3 - TGTGCCATCGGGGGGGAGTACAATGAAAAACTGTTTTTT CAIGGEYNEKLFF
- TRBJ2-7 TRBV9 - TGTGCCAGCAGCGTAGTACCAACTAGAGGCGAGCAGTACTTC CASSVVPTRGEQYF
once TRBJ2-7 TRBV7-8 - TGTGCCAGCAGCTTGCGGGTTTGGACCACCTACGAGCAGTACTTC CASSLRVWTTYEQYF